One T cell receptor (beta chain) is described in this entry. V lost 3 bases and J lost 0, with 9 bases in between. The CDR3 contains 15 residues. Looked up from germline, CDR1 is SGDLS and CDR2 is YYNGEE. These data come from a study of technical replicates of blood from a few donors. Using immunoSEQ multiplex PCR, the repertoire was profiled, and TCRdb retains in-frame clones only, with some absent. The repertoire holds approximately 29,000 clones, with 85% to 95% as singletons. Sequencing was performed on PBMCs. This receptor was taken from a human donor in good health. Some clones in this sample may be carry-over from other donors' samples. The V call is TRBV9, the J call TRBJ1-4; the D gene is possibly TRBD1 (5 bases). CDR3 amino acids: CASSGGGATNEKLFF. CDR3 nucleotide sequence: TGTGCCAGCAGCGGCGGGGGAGCAACTAATGAAAAACTGTTTTTT.